This passage covers 29 T cell receptor beta chains from one sample sequenced in a study of T cell responses to AZD1222 COVID-19 vaccine. Data came from immunoSEQ multiplex PCR; TCRdb stores just in-frame clones and leaves some out. This sample yields about 100,000 clones, of which around 90% are seen a single time; 1.5% to 2% belongs to the top ten. The sample here was peripheral blood, taken on day 0 of AZD1222 vaccination. All receptors derive from an adult in good health.

This clone was seen just once. This chain uses TRBV28 with TRBJ1-2; D gene ambiguous. Germline V CDR1 and CDR2: MDHEN, SYDVKM. Trimming took off 2 bases at V and 5 bases at J, with 9 bases between the two ends. The CDR3 is made up of 13 amino acids. The CDR3 protein is CASSLQDVYGYTF. The CDR3 nucleotides are TGTGCCAGCAGTTTACAGGACGTGTATGGCTACACCTTC.

The chain couples TRBV6-5 to TRBJ2-7; TRBD2 aligns across 14 bases. CDR3 length: 16 amino acids. V gave up 4 bases and J gave up 1 base; unmatched junction bases: 3. From germline, CDR1 is MNHEY and CDR2 SVGAGI. CDR3 bases: TGTGCCAGCAGTTTCGGACTAGCGGGAGGATCCTACGAGCAGTACTTC. It specifies CASSFGLAGGSYEQYF.

The rearrangement joins TRBV28 to TRBJ1-4; TRBD1 matches at 8 bases. The V gene's germline CDR1 is MDHEN and CDR2 SYDVKM. V lost 7 bases and J lost 11; bases outside the gene matches: 15. The CDR3 length is 15 residues. The CDR3 DNA follows: TGTGCCAGCACCCAACAGGGGGGAGTTTCAGGGAAACTGTTTTTT. It translates to CASTQQGGVSGKLFF. Full variable domain (rest looked up from reference TRBV28 and TRBJ1-4): DVKVTQSSRYLVKRTGEKVFLECVQDMDHENMFWYRQDPGLGLRLIYFSYDVKMKEKGDIPEGYSVSREKKERFSLILESASTNQTSMYLCASTQQGGVSGKLFFGSGTQLSVL.

The rearrangement uses TRBV6-5 and TRBJ1-2; 9 bases agree with TRBD1. The germline CDR1 and CDR2 sequences are MNHEY and SVGAGI. V dropped 0 bases and J dropped 4; count of bases not matched to a gene: 6. The CDR3 length is 16 residues. The CDR3 nucleotides are TGTGCCAGCAGTTACTCGGGACAGGGTGATGGCTATGGCTACACCTTC. Translating it yields CASSYSGQGDGYGYTF.

This chain links TRBV14 with TRBJ2-1; 11 nucleotides match TRBD2. The germline gives CDR1 SGHDN, CDR2 FVKESK. The CDR3 is 20 amino acids. The V gene end was trimmed by 3 bases and the J gene end by 0 bases; junction bases not matched to a gene: 13. The CDR3 region has the DNA TGTGCCAGCAGCCAGGTGCCCGGGACTAGCGGCCCCAGCTCCTACAATGAGCAGTTCTTC. It is translated as CASSQVPGTSGPSSYNEQFF.

This rearrangement joins TRBV10-3 to TRBJ2-7; 9 bases line up with TRBD1. The CDR3 spans 15 residues. V lost 0 bases, J lost 5 bases, and 5 bases stayed unmatched. Germline V lookup: CDR1 ENHRY, CDR2 SYGVKD. CDR3 protein: CAISESEDRGHEQYF. The CDR3 DNA is TGTGCCATCAGTGAGTCCGAGGACAGGGGACACGAGCAGTACTTC.

The J gene is TRBJ1-2, the V gene TRBV6-6; D is undetermined. In germline, CDR1 is MNHNY, CDR2 SVGAGI (reference sequence). This CDR3 is built from 15 residues. V was trimmed by 7 bases and J by 3 bases, leaving 18 bases between them. For the CDR3, the DNA is TGTGCCAGCACCGTTAGTCCTCGGGCCGACTATGGCTACACCTTC. Its translation is CASTVSPRADYGYTF.

This clone has a single count. J is TRBJ2-3 and V is TRBV28, with 14 positions matching TRBD2. From germline, CDR1 is MDHEN and CDR2 SYDVKM. The CDR3 is made up of 18 amino acids. The junction had 8 bases not matched to a gene; V was cut back by 5 bases and J by 1 base. The CDR3 here is CASSPGLAGEGRTDTQYF. The CDR3 DNA sequence: TGTGCCAGCAGTCCGGGACTAGCGGGAGAAGGGCGCACAGATACGCAGTATTTT.

This clone occurred once. This sequence joins TRBV19 and TRBJ2-1; 10 nucleotides match TRBD2. Per germline, CDR1 LNHDA and CDR2 SQIVND (reference sequence). V lost 4 bases to trimming and J lost 9 bases; unmatched junction nucleotides: 3. This CDR3 has 13 residues. The CDR3 sequence is CASSKLAGAEQFF. DNA for the CDR3: TGTGCCAGTAGTAAGCTAGCGGGAGCTGAGCAGTTCTTC.

This clone was detected only once. The genes are TRBV15 and TRBJ2-7, with 9 bases that match TRBD2. The CDR3 totals 19 residues. V lost 2 bases and J lost 1; bases outside the gene matches: 15. CDR1 is LNHNV and CDR2 is YYDKDF in the germline V gene (reference sequence). The CDR3 DNA reads as TGTGCCACCAGCAGACGGCGGGCTAGCGGGACTGCCCTTTCCTACGAGCAGTACTTC. Translated: CATSRRRASGTALSYEQYF.

This clone was counted a few times. The chain links TRBV6-4 to TRBJ2-1, with TRBD2 matching over 9 bases. There are 15 residues in the CDR3. Per germline, CDR1 MRHNA and CDR2 SNTAGT. After removal of 2 bases from V and 3 bases from J, the junction contained 2 bases not matched to a gene. The CDR3 nucleotides are TGTGCCAGCAGTGACGAGACTAGCGGCTACAATGAGCAGTTCTTC. Amino acid sequence: CASSDETSGYNEQFF.

V and J are TRBV5-6 and TRBJ2-7, with 7 bases identical to TRBD1. Trimming cost V 0 bases and J 5 bases; bases outside gene matches: 2. CDR1 and CDR2 (germline): SGHDT, YYEEEE. The CDR3 spans 13 residues. As DNA, the CDR3 is TGTGCCAGCAGCTTGGGACAGGGAAACGAGCAGTACTTC. Translated, it gives CASSLGQGNEQYF.

The chain recombines TRBV5-1 with TRBJ1-1; D is undetermined. In germline, CDR1 is SGHRS, CDR2 YFSETQ. The CDR3 length is 14 residues. Trimming took off 4 bases at V and 5 bases at J, with 15 bases between the two ends. The CDR3 here is CASSPLGGETEAFF. CDR3 in DNA: TGCGCCAGCAGCCCCTTAGGTGGGGAAACTGAAGCTTTCTTT.

The V gene is TRBV2, the J gene TRBJ1-6, with a possible D match to TRBD1 (5 bases). V lost 6 bases to trimming and J lost 1 base, with 10 bases between them. CDR3 length equals 15 residues. CDR1 and CDR2 from the germline V gene are SNHLY and FYNNEI. The CDR3 DNA reads as TGTGCCAGCAGAGCAGGGTTGTCCTATAATTCACCCCTCCACTTT. This codes for CASRAGLSYNSPLHF.

This clone has a single count. Germline and junction disagree at one end, which may indicate a read error. The chain has TRBV5-1 and TRBJ1-1; TRBD1 matches at 8 bases. Germline V gene lookup returns CDR1 SGHRS and CDR2 YFSETQ. This CDR3 region has 13 residues. CDR3 nucleotide sequence: TGCGCCACCAGCACAGGGGGGAGCGCTGAAGCTTTCTTT. Protein: CATSTGGSAEAFF.

The chain links TRBV4-1 to TRBJ1-5; the D gene is possibly TRBD1 (5 bases). V was pared by 1 base and J by 4 bases, with 14 bases between. The CDR3 sequence is 16 residues long. Germline V CDR1 and CDR2: MGHRA, YSYEKL. Here the CDR3 reads CASSQVVRGLNQPQHF. The CDR3 DNA is TGCGCCAGCAGCCAAGTCGTACGGGGGTTGAATCAGCCCCAGCATTTT.

The V and J genes are TRBV2 and TRBJ2-7; TRBD1 agrees at 11 bases. Germline V gene sequence: CDR1 SNHLY, CDR2 FYNNEI. There are 14 residues in the CDR3. V was clipped by 5 bases and J by 3 bases; unmatched bases: 3. CDR3: CASSRGTGGYEQYF. The CDR3 DNA reads TGTGCCAGCAGTAGAGGGACAGGGGGCTACGAGCAGTACTTC.

This clone was counted at least ten times. The gene calls are TRBV6-5 and TRBJ2-7; D may be TRBD2 (5 bases). The CDR3 is 14 residues long. The germline gives CDR1 MNHEY, CDR2 SVGAGI. V dropped 6 bases and J dropped 6 bases, with 18 bases sitting between them. CDR3 DNA sequence: TGTGCCAGCAGAGGCCGAGGAGGTATTCTCGAGCAGTACTTC. Translating gives CASRGRGGILEQYF.

The chain is built from TRBV10-3 and TRBJ1-1; the match to TRBD1 covers 8 bases. The CDR3 spans 14 residues. Germline CDR1 is ENHRY and CDR2 is SYGVKD. V was clipped by 8 bases and J by 7 bases; unmatched bases: 12. CDR3 region: CAIRSAGGFGEAFF. DNA of the CDR3: TGTGCCATCCGGTCGGCAGGGGGCTTCGGTGAAGCTTTCTTT.

This chain links TRBV4-1 with TRBJ2-3; D not resolved. The CDR3 sequence is 18 residues long. Looked up from germline, CDR1 is MGHRA and CDR2 is YSYEKL. V gave up 0 bases and J gave up 3 bases, with 19 bases separating them. The CDR3 sequence: CASSQELQDRWGTDTQYF. The CDR3 DNA follows: TGCGCCAGCAGCCAAGAGTTGCAGGACCGATGGGGAACAGATACGCAGTATTTT.

The rearrangement links TRBV19 to TRBJ1-2; D is uncertain. The V and J ends lost 4 bases and 0 bases respectively, with 9 bases between them. Germline CDR1 and CDR2: LNHDA and SQIVND (reference sequence). There are 14 residues in the CDR3. This chain's CDR3 is CASSTRASNYGYTF. The CDR3 DNA reads as TGTGCCAGTAGTACCAGAGCGTCTAACTATGGCTACACCTTC.

There are many counts of this clone. The V call is TRBV30, the J call TRBJ2-7; 7 bases align to TRBD2. The J segment lost 3 bases and the V segment lost 4 bases, leaving 3 bases of the junction unmatched. Germline values: CDR1 GTSNPN, CDR2 SVGIG (reference sequence). The CDR3 length is 12 residues. In DNA form, the CDR3 reads TGTGCCTGGAATCCGGGAGGCTACGAGCAGTACTTC. Translated, it gives CAWNPGGYEQYF. Looking up the rest from reference TRBV30 and TRBJ2-7 gives the full variable domain: SQTIHQWPATLVQPVGSPLSLECTVEGTSNPNLYWYRQAAGRGLQLLFYSVGIGQISSEVPQNLSASRPQDRQFILSSKKLLLSDSGFYLCAWNPGGYEQYFGPGTRLTVT.

The gene calls are TRBV5-1 and TRBJ1-1; maybe TRBD1 (6 bases). The CDR3 totals 16 residues. CDR1 is SGHRS, CDR2 YFSETQ, per germline. V lost 1 base, J lost 1 base, and 14 bases lay in between. For the CDR3, the DNA is TGCGCCAGCAGCTTGATGGCAGGGGTTGAGAACACTGAAGCTTTCTTT. Protein product: CASSLMAGVENTEAFF.

CDR3 region: CAARGHGYGYTF. CDR3 coding DNA: TGTGCCGCCAGGGGGCATGGCTATGGCTACACCTTC. This chain links TRBV28 with TRBJ1-2; TRBD1 matches 8 bases. V gave up 11 bases and J gave up 4 bases; unmatched junction bases: 6. Germline CDR1 reads MDHEN; CDR2 reads SYDVKM. The length of the CDR3 is 12 residues.

The CDR3 loop is CASSVGQGVGETQYF. DNA of the CDR3: TGTGCCAGCAGCGTAGGCCAGGGGGTCGGGGAGACCCAGTACTTC. The J gene is TRBJ2-5, the V gene TRBV9; 7 bases fit TRBD1. Germline CDR1 SGDLS, CDR2 YYNGEE. V was clipped by 0 bases and J by 5 bases; unmatched bases: 7. This CDR3 is built from 15 residues.

This chain joins TRBV5-6 and TRBJ1-1, with a possible D match to TRBD1 (5 bases). The CDR3 contains 14 residues. Trimming took 4 bases from V and 1 from J, leaving 11 bases between them. Germline V gene data show CDR1 as SGHDT and CDR2 as YYEEEE. As DNA, the CDR3 is TGTGCCAGCAGCCCAGGGTTTAGGAACACTGAAGCTTTCTTT. Protein sequence: CASSPGFRNTEAFF.

The chain recombines TRBV2 with TRBJ1-5; 11 positions match TRBD1. Germline CDR1 reads SNHLY; CDR2 reads FYNNEI. V trimming: 8 bases; J trimming: 2 bases; junction bases outside the gene matches: 5. This CDR3 has 15 residues. The CDR3 nucleotides are TGTGCCAGCCTACGGGACAGGGGGGGCAATCAGCCCCAGCATTTT. Its protein is CASLRDRGGNQPQHF.

The chain is built from TRBV11-2 and TRBJ2-7; D unresolved. From germline, CDR1 is SGHAT and CDR2 FQNNGV. The CDR3 consists of 14 residues. The V end was cut by 5 bases, the J end by 0 bases, with 11 bases between. The CDR3 protein is CASSPVRTSYEQYF. DNA of the CDR3: TGTGCCAGCAGCCCCGTGAGGACCTCCTACGAGCAGTACTTC.

V gene TRBV28 combines with J gene TRBJ2-3; D unresolved. CDR1 is MDHEN and CDR2 is SYDVKM in the germline V gene. This CDR3 has 14 amino acids. The germline V and J ends were trimmed by 2 bases and 4 bases, with 10 bases remaining between them. CDR3 residues: CASSLVGDSDTQYF. The CDR3 nucleotides are TGTGCCAGCAGTTTAGTTGGGGATTCAGATACGCAGTATTTT.